This TCR beta chain came from a study of early T cells in non-severe SARS-CoV-2 infection. TCRdb itself ran the 5' RACE reads through MiXCR, one entry per CDR3 protein. The profile shows 50,000 or so distinct CDR3 sequences, 15% of them singletons. The CDR3 is 15 residues long. Deletions cut 1 base from V and 2 bases from J, with 9 bases between. This chain connects TRBV12-3 or TRBV12-4 to TRBJ1-5; D unresolved. Specimen: whole blood, collected at baseline. This TCR was sampled from an adult who was a healthcare worker with PCR-confirmed SARS-CoV-2 infection or an uninfected control (not recorded which). CDR3 loop: CASSLGGDGNQPQHF. The CDR3 nucleotides read TGTGCCAGCAGTTTAGGTGGGGATGGCAATCAGCCCCAGCATTTT.